This entry describes one T cell receptor beta chain. Its specificity is not known. These data are taken from a study of T-cell memory formation after mild COVID-19. Broader study findings: SARS-CoV-2 specificity of second-wave clones peaking day 37 was unconfirmed. A balance of CD4 and CD8 characterized clones contracting day 15 to 85, whereas later expanders leaned CD4+. Memory from before infection featured some responding clones, which suggests cross-reactive memory joined.

TCRdb analysed the 5' RACE reads with MiXCR anew, one entry per CDR3 protein. The table has approximately 300,000 distinct CDR3 sequences, about 15% seen once. V was cut by 0 bases and J by 4 bases, with 9 bases left in between. Germline V gene sequence: CDR1 LGHNA, CDR2 YSLEER. The CDR3 runs to 14 residues. The chain carries TRBV4-3 and TRBJ1-2; D gene unclear. This clonotype was sampled from a man younger than 30 who had mild COVID-19 (a few samples of this study predate the infection). Cell type and time point are not known. The sample taken for sequencing was PBMCs or a T cell subset sorted from them (not recorded which). Written as DNA, the CDR3 is TGCGCCAGCAGCCAAGATTGGACGGCCTATGGCTACACCTTC. Residues: CASSQDWTAYGYTF.